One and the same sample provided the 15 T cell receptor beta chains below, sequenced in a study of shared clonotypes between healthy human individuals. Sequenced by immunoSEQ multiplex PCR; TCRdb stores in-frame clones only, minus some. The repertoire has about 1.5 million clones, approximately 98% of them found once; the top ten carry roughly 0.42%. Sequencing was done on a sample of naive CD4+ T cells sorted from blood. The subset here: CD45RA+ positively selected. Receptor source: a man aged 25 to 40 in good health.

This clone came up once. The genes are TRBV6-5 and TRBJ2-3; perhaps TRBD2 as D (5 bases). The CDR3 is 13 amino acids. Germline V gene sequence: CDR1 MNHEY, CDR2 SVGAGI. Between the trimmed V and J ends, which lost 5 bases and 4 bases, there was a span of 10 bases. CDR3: CASSGLGPDTQYF. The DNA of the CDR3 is TGTGCCAGCAGTGGACTGGGCCCAGATACGCAGTATTTT.

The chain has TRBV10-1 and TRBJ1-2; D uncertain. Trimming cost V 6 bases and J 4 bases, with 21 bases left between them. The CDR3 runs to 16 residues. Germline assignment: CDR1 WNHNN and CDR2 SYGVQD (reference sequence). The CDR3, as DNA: TGCGCCAGCAGGGGTCAAGACACGCTCAATTTCTATGGCTACACCTTC. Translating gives CASRGQDTLNFYGYTF.

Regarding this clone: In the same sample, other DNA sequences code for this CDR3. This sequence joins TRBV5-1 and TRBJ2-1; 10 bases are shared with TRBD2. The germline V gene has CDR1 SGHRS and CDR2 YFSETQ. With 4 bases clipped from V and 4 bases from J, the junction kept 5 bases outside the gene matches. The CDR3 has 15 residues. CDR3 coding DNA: TGCGCCAGCAGCCCCGGACTAGCGGCTTACAATGAGCAGTTCTTC. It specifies CASSPGLAAYNEQFF.

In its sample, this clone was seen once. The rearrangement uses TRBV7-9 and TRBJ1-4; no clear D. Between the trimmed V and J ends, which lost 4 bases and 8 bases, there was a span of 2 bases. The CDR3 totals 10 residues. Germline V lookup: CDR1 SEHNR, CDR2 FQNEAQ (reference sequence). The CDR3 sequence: CASSSEKLFF. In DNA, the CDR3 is TGTGCCAGCAGCTCCGAAAAACTGTTTTTT.

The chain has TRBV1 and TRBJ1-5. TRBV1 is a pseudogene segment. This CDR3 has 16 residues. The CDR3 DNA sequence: TGCACCAGCAGCTTTAAACCGGGACCTTCGGATCAGCCCCAGCATTTT. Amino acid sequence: CTSSFKPGPSDQPQHF.

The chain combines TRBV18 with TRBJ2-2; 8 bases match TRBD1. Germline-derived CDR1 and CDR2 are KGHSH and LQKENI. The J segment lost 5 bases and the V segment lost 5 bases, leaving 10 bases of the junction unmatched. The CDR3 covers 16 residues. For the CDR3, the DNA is TGTGCCAGCTCAGATTTCACCGGACAGGGAACCGGGGAGCTGTTTTTT. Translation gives CASSDFTGQGTGELFF. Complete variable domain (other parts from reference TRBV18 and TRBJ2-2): NAGVMQNPRHLVRRRGQEARLRCSPMKGHSHVYWYRQLPEEGLKFMVYLQKENIIDESGMPKERFSAEFPKEGPSILRIQQVVRGDSAAYFCASSDFTGQGTGELFFGEGSRLTVL.

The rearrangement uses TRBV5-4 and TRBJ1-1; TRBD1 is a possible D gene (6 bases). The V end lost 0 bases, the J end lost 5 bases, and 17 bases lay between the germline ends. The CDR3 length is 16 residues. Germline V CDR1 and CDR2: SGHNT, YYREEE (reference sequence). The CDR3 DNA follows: TGTGCCAGCAGCTTGGGGGCAGGGGCGAGTAGGACTGAAGCTTTCTTT. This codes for CASSLGAGASRTEAFF.

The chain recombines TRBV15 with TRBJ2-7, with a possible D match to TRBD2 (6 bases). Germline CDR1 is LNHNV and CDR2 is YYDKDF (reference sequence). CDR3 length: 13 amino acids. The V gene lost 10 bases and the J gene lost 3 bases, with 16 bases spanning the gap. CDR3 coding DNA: TGTGCCAGCGGGATATCCGGGGGCTACGAGCAGTACTTC. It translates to CASGISGGYEQYF.

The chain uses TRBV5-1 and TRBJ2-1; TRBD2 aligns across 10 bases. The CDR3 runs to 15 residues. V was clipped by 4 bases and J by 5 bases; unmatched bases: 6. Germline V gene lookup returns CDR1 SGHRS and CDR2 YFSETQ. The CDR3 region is CASSLTSGPHNEQFF. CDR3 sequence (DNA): TGCGCCAGCAGCCTGACTAGCGGGCCTCACAATGAGCAGTTCTTC.

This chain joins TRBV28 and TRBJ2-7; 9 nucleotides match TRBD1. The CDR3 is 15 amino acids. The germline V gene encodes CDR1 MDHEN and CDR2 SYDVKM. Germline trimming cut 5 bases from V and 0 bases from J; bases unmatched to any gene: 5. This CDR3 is CASSPHRGPSYEQYF. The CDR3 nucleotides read TGTGCCAGCAGTCCCCACAGGGGGCCCTCCTACGAGCAGTACTTC. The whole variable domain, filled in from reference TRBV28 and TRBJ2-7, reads DVKVTQSSRYLVKRTGEKVFLECVQDMDHENMFWYRQDPGLGLRLIYFSYDVKMKEKGDIPEGYSVSREKKERFSLILESASTNQTSMYLCASSPHRGPSYEQYFGPGTRLTVT.

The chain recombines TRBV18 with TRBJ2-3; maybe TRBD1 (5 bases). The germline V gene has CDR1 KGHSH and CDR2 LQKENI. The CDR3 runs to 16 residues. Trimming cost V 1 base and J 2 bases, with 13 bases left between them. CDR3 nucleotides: TGTGCCAGCTCACCACTGAGGCGGACACCCACAGATACGCAGTATTTT. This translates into CASSPLRRTPTDTQYF.

DNA for the CDR3: TGTGCCAGCAGTTTGCCGGCTAGCATTGGCGGGGAGCTGTTTTTT. It encodes CASSLPASIGGELFF. V gene TRBV28 combines with J gene TRBJ2-2, with a tentative D call TRBD2 (5 bases). Germline CDR1 reads MDHEN; CDR2 reads SYDVKM. This CDR3 is 15 amino acids long. Between the trimmed V and J ends, which lost 3 bases and 7 bases, there was a span of 15 bases. The complete variable domain, with remaining parts taken from reference TRBV28 and TRBJ2-2, reads DVKVTQSSRYLVKRTGEKVFLECVQDMDHENMFWYRQDPGLGLRLIYFSYDVKMKEKGDIPEGYSVSREKKERFSLILESASTNQTSMYLCASSLPASIGGELFFGEGSRLTVL.

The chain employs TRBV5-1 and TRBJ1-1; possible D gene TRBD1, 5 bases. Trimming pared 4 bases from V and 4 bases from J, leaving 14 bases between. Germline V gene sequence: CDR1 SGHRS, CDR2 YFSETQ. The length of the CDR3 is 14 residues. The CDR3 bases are TGCGCCAGCAGCCTACGACCAGGGAGCACTGAAGCTTTCTTT. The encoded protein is CASSLRPGSTEAFF.

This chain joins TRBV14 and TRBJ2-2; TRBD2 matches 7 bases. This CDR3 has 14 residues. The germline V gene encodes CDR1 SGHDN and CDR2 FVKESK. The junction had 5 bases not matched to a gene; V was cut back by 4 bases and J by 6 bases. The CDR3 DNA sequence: TGTGCCAGCAGCCCGCGACTAGCCCCCGGGGAGCTGTTTTTT. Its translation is CASSPRLAPGELFF.

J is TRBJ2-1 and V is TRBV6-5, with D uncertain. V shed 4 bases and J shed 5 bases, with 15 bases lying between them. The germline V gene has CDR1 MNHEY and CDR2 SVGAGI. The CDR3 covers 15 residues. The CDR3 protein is CASSSYKGINNEQFF. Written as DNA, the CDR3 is TGTGCCAGCAGTTCCTATAAAGGGATCAACAATGAGCAGTTCTTC.